This T cell receptor (beta chain) stems from a study of T-cell memory formation after mild COVID-19. Overall study context: TCR clusters showed largely donor specificity. Study-level results: A balance of CD4 and CD8 characterized clones contracting day 15 to 85, whereas later expanders leaned CD4+. Some clones that responded turned up in pre-infection memory, which suggests that cross-reactive memory joined in.

Trimming removed 3 bases at V and 5 bases at J, with 12 bases between. CDR3 length: 13 amino acids. Germline CDR1 reads SQVTM; CDR2 reads ANQGSEA. TCRdb processed the 5' RACE reads anew with MiXCR; each CDR3 protein has one entry. The sample holds 90,000 to 120,000 distinct CDR3 sequences, more than 9.5% seen once. This clonotype showed up just a few times. Its matching antigen is unknown. The sequence was obtained from a man between 18 and 29 years old who had mild COVID-19 (a few samples of this study predate the infection). Cell type and time point are not known. The sequenced sample was PBMCs or a T cell subset sorted from them (not recorded which). The rearrangement joins TRBV29-1 to TRBJ2-3, with D perhaps matching TRBD1 (5 bases). This CDR3 is CSVDWGGEDTQYF. The CDR3 bases are TGCAGCGTTGATTGGGGCGGAGAAGATACGCAGTATTTT.